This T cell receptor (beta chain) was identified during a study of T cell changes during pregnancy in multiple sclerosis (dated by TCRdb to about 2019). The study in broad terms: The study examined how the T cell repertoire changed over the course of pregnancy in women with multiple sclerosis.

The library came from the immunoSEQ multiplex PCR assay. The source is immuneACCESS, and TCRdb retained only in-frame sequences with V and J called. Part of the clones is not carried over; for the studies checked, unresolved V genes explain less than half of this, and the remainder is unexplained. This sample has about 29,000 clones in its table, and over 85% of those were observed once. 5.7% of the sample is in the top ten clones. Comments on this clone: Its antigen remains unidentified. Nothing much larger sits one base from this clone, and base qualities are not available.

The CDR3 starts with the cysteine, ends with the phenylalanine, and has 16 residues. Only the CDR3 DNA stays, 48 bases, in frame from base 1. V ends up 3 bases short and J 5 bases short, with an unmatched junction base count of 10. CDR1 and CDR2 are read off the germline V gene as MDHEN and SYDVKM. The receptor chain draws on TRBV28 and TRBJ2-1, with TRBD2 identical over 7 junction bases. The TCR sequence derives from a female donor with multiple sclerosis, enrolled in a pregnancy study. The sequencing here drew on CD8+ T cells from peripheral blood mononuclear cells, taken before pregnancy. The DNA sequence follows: TGTGCCAGCAGTTTTATTTGGGCCCGGGGGGACAATGAGCAGTTCTTC. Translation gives CASSFIWARGDNEQFF.